A selection of T cell receptor beta chains follows, all from one sample in a study of T cell responses to AZD1222 COVID-19 vaccine. Here immunoSEQ multiplex PCR was the method, and the copy in TCRdb shows in-frame clones only, minus some. The sample contains fewer than 120,000 clones, around 80% of which appear only once. The sample was peripheral blood, taken on day 0 of AZD1222 vaccination. The source is an adult in good health. Both conserved end residues are part of each CDR3. The D gene is left open where the match is weak. A clone size is listed for some rows: how often the clone was seen (once, few, many), or a class if it is expanded.

CDR3nt: TGCAGCGTCAGGGTATTAGGTGGAAACACCATATATTTT
CDR3aa: CSVRVLGGNTIYF
d_gene: -
abundance: -
v_gene: TRBV29-1
j_gene: TRBJ1-3

CDR3nt: TGTGCCAGCAGCCCCGGGGGTAGCGGGAGTACCAAAAACATTCAGTACTTC
CDR3aa: CASSPGGSGSTKNIQYF
d_gene: TRBD2
abundance: -
v_gene: TRBV7-2
j_gene: TRBJ2-4

CDR3nt: TGTGCCAGCAGTTTTCTCCGGGATTTTGGCTACACCTTC
CDR3aa: CASSFLRDFGYTF
d_gene: -
abundance: -
v_gene: TRBV28
j_gene: TRBJ1-2

CDR3nt: TGTGCCAGCAGTCCCTTGGGACAGGGGGCAAACACTGAAGCTTTCTTT
CDR3aa: CASSPLGQGANTEAFF
d_gene: TRBD1
abundance: -
v_gene: TRBV6-2/TRBV6-3
j_gene: TRBJ1-1

CDR3nt: TGTGCCAGCAGCTTAGGGAGGGACCGGAACACCATATATTTT
CDR3aa: CASSLGRDRNTIYF
d_gene: -
abundance: -
v_gene: TRBV11-2
j_gene: TRBJ1-3

CDR3nt: TGTGCCAGTAGTATCTTCGGCAGGGTGGCCGGGGAGCTGTTTTTT
CDR3aa: CASSIFGRVAGELFF
d_gene: -
abundance: -
v_gene: TRBV19
j_gene: TRBJ2-2

CDR3nt: TGCGCCAGCAGCCAAAAGGACGGGCGGAGTATAAACAACTATGGCTACACCTTC
CDR3aa: CASSQKDGRSINNYGYTF
d_gene: -
abundance: -
v_gene: TRBV4-1
j_gene: TRBJ1-2

CDR3nt: TGTGCCCTACAGGTGGGCTTAGGGTTAGATACGCAGTATTTT
CDR3aa: CALQVGLGLDTQYF
d_gene: -
abundance: -
v_gene: TRBV30
j_gene: TRBJ2-3

CDR3nt: TGTGCCAGCAGCTTAGGGGGACAGGGAATCAACACCGGGGAGCTGTTTTTT
CDR3aa: CASSLGGQGINTGELFF
d_gene: TRBD1
abundance: -
v_gene: TRBV7-2
j_gene: TRBJ2-2

CDR3nt: TGTGCCAGCTCACCAGAACGAAACAGGGATACCAAAAACATTCAGTACTTC
CDR3aa: CASSPERNRDTKNIQYF
d_gene: -
abundance: -
v_gene: TRBV18
j_gene: TRBJ2-4

CDR3nt: TGTGCCAGCACCCCATTTAGGGAATGGTCTGAAGCTTTCTTT
CDR3aa: CASTPFREWSEAFF
d_gene: -
abundance: -
v_gene: TRBV6-5
j_gene: TRBJ1-1

CDR3nt: TGTGCCAGCAGAACCGAACAGGGGGGGAATTCACCCCTCCACTTT
CDR3aa: CASRTEQGGNSPLHF
d_gene: TRBD1
abundance: once
v_gene: TRBV28
j_gene: TRBJ1-6

CDR3nt: TGTGCCAGTAGTGCAGCACACAGGGGGCGCAGGAATTCACCCCTCCACTTT
CDR3aa: CASSAAHRGRRNSPLHF
d_gene: TRBD1
abundance: -
v_gene: TRBV19
j_gene: TRBJ1-6

CDR3nt: TGTGCCAGCAGCCCCCCAGGGTGGATTTGGTACGAGCAGTACTTC
CDR3aa: CASSPPGWIWYEQYF
d_gene: -
abundance: -
v_gene: TRBV6-5
j_gene: TRBJ2-7

CDR3nt: TGTGCCAGCAGCACTTACAGGGGGGACACTGAAGCTTTCTTT
CDR3aa: CASSTYRGDTEAFF
d_gene: TRBD1
abundance: -
v_gene: TRBV7-2
j_gene: TRBJ1-1

CDR3nt: TGTGCCAGCAGTTTATGGGGACAGTCGGTTTTCTCTGGGGCCAACGTCCTGACTTTC
CDR3aa: CASSLWGQSVFSGANVLTF
d_gene: TRBD1
abundance: -
v_gene: TRBV28
j_gene: TRBJ2-6

CDR3nt: TGTGCCAGCAGCGGGGGACAGGGGGCAAGTTACGAGCAGTACTTC
CDR3aa: CASSGGQGASYEQYF
d_gene: TRBD1
abundance: few
v_gene: TRBV7-9
j_gene: TRBJ2-7

CDR3nt: TGTGCCAGCAGCTTTGGGGAGCACTATGGCTACACCTTC
CDR3aa: CASSFGEHYGYTF
d_gene: -
abundance: -
v_gene: TRBV11-2
j_gene: TRBJ1-2

CDR3nt: TGTGCCAGCAGCCATCCGGGACAGGGGGCCCCTAGCTCCTACAATGAGCAGTTCTTC
CDR3aa: CASSHPGQGAPSSYNEQFF
d_gene: TRBD1
abundance: -
v_gene: TRBV9
j_gene: TRBJ2-1

CDR3nt: TGTGCCAGCTCGACTCGAGTACAGGGCCCGAACACTGAAGCTTTCTTT
CDR3aa: CASSTRVQGPNTEAFF
d_gene: -
abundance: -
v_gene: TRBV18
j_gene: TRBJ1-1

CDR3nt: TGTGCCAGTAGCCCCGACACCCTCTATGGCTACACCTTC
CDR3aa: CASSPDTLYGYTF
d_gene: -
abundance: -
v_gene: TRBV19
j_gene: TRBJ1-2

CDR3nt: TGTGCCAGCAGCTCGGGACTAACTAGCACAGATACGCAGTATTTT
CDR3aa: CASSSGLTSTDTQYF
d_gene: TRBD2
abundance: -
v_gene: TRBV11-3
j_gene: TRBJ2-3

CDR3nt: TGTGCCAGCAGCTCTCGGACTAGCGGCTACACAGATACGCAGTATTTT
CDR3aa: CASSSRTSGYTDTQYF
d_gene: TRBD2
abundance: -
v_gene: TRBV7-2
j_gene: TRBJ2-3

CDR3nt: TGTGCCAGCAGCTTACCGGGACTAGCTAGCGGGGAGCTGTTTTTT
CDR3aa: CASSLPGLASGELFF
d_gene: TRBD2
abundance: -
v_gene: TRBV5-4
j_gene: TRBJ2-2

CDR3nt: TGTGCCAGCGGCCGCGGATGGAAGAACACCGGGGAGCTGTTTTTT
CDR3aa: CASGRGWKNTGELFF
d_gene: -
abundance: -
v_gene: TRBV7-2
j_gene: TRBJ2-2

CDR3nt: TGTGCCAGCAGCACGGGACAGGGGATTACTAATGAAAAACTGTTTTTT
CDR3aa: CASSTGQGITNEKLFF
d_gene: TRBD1
abundance: -
v_gene: TRBV11-2
j_gene: TRBJ1-4

CDR3nt: TGTGCCAGCAGCTTGCACAGGGATGGCGGCTACACCTTC
CDR3aa: CASSLHRDGGYTF
d_gene: -
abundance: once
v_gene: TRBV7-2
j_gene: TRBJ1-2

CDR3nt: TGTGCCAGCAGCTTTGGCAGAAACAATGAGCAGTTCTTC
CDR3aa: CASSFGRNNEQFF
d_gene: -
abundance: -
v_gene: TRBV7-9
j_gene: TRBJ2-1